The 27 T cell receptor beta chains presented below share a single source sample, sequenced in a study of cytomegalovirus exposure and HLA in healthy donors. Sequencing used immunoSEQ multiplex PCR; TCRdb keeps in-frame clones, though not all of them. Here the sample spans about 100,000 clones, under 97% being singletons. The specimen sequenced was PBMCs. Source of these receptors: a woman aged 18-35 years in good health and CMV-seronegative.

DNA of the CDR3: TGTGCCACCAGCAGAGATCTACGGGTTCCAAACACTGAAGCTTTCTTT. It translates to CATSRDLRVPNTEAFF. The chain carries TRBV15 and TRBJ1-1, with D unresolved. V lost 0 bases, J lost 2 bases, and 13 bases lay in between. Per the germline V gene, CDR1 is LNHNV and CDR2 is YYDKDF (reference sequence). The CDR3 is 16 residues long.

V and J are TRBV28 and TRBJ1-2; TRBD1 agrees at 8 bases. The CDR3 extends over 14 amino acids. Germline V lookup: CDR1 MDHEN, CDR2 SYDVKM. V was pared by 7 bases and J by 7 bases, with 11 bases of the junction left unmatched. CDR3 amino acids: CASTVPGGVRGYTF. The CDR3 nucleotides read TGTGCCAGCACCGTACCAGGGGGCGTTCGTGGCTACACCTTC.

The chain links TRBV7-3 to TRBJ2-6; 12 bases fit TRBD2. Germline CDR1 and CDR2: SGHTA and FQGTGA. V was pared by 8 bases and J by 3 bases, with 14 bases of the junction left unmatched. The CDR3 is 19 amino acids. DNA for the CDR3: TGTGCCAGCCCCCTCAACAGGCTAGCGGGGGGGCGTGGGGCCAACGTCCTGACTTTC. Translated: CASPLNRLAGGRGANVLTF.

The chain carries TRBV9 and TRBJ2-7; D might be TRBD1 (6 bases). Trimming pared 4 bases from V and 2 bases from J, leaving 13 bases between. Germline V CDR1 and CDR2: SGDLS, YYNGEE. The CDR3 covers 14 residues. The CDR3 DNA reads as TGTGCCAGCAGCCGACATTGGACAGCCTACGAGCAGTACTTC. Its protein product is CASSRHWTAYEQYF.

The rearrangement links TRBV5-1 to TRBJ2-7; no definite D call. Germline values: CDR1 SGHRS, CDR2 YFSETQ. V dropped 1 base and J dropped 5 bases, with 7 bases sitting between them. The CDR3 spans 12 residues. CDR3 protein: CASSLRGDEQYF. CDR3 bases: TGCGCCAGCAGCTTGCGAGGTGACGAGCAGTACTTC.

The V gene is TRBV28, the J gene TRBJ1-1; D gene unclear. Deletions cut 6 bases from V and 0 bases from J, with 14 bases between. From germline, CDR1 is MDHEN and CDR2 SYDVKM. This CDR3 contains 15 residues. The CDR3 spells CASSLVGVMNTEAFF. As DNA, the CDR3 is TGTGCCAGCAGCTTAGTCGGAGTCATGAACACTGAAGCTTTCTTT.

J is TRBJ1-2 and V is TRBV5-1; TRBD1 matches at 8 bases. CDR1 is SGHRS, CDR2 YFSETQ, per germline. The CDR3 is made up of 15 amino acids. V lost 4 bases and J lost 10; bases outside the gene matches: 15. This chain's CDR3 is CASSPEDRAVSYYTF. CDR3 coding DNA: TGCGCCAGCAGCCCCGAGGACAGGGCGGTCTCGTACTACACCTTC. The whole variable domain, remainder taken from reference TRBV5-1 and TRBJ1-2, is KAGVTQTPRYLIKTRGQQVTLSCSPISGHRSVSWYQQTPGQGLQFLFEYFSETQRNKGNFPGRFSGRQFSNSRSEMNVSTLELGDSALYLCASSPEDRAVSYYTFGSGTRLTVV.

The chain carries TRBV2 and TRBJ1-2, with 9 bases lining up with TRBD1. The CDR3 totals 13 residues. Germline CDR1 reads SNHLY; CDR2 reads FYNNEI. J was trimmed by 6 bases and V by 9 bases; bases with no gene match: 8. The CDR3 DNA reads as TGTGCCAGGAGGGACAGGGAAAGGGATGGCTACACCTTC. This translates into CARRDRERDGYTF.

Comment on this clone: The junction departs from germline at one end; a sequencing error may be responsible. V usage is TRBV9 and J usage is TRBJ1-2, with 8 bases aligning to TRBD1. Per the germline V gene, CDR1 is SGDLS and CDR2 is YYNGEE. The CDR3 is 15 residues long. CDR3 loop: CASSVTGTGASGCTF. CDR3 in DNA: TGTGCCAGCAGCGTGACCGGGACAGGAGCGTCCGGCTGCACCTTC.

V gene TRBV19 combines with J gene TRBJ1-1; D not certain. The CDR3 runs 15 residues. Germline CDR1 is LNHDA and CDR2 is SQIVND (reference sequence). V was cut by 3 bases and J by 6 bases, with 17 bases left in between. The CDR3 here is CASSIGRFKDSEAFF. The CDR3 bases are TGTGCCAGTAGTATTGGCAGGTTTAAGGACTCTGAAGCTTTCTTT.

The V gene is TRBV6-1, the J gene TRBJ2-3; 9 bases align to TRBD1. The CDR3 covers 19 residues. Germline CDR1 and CDR2: MNHNS and SASEGT. The ends lost 6 bases at V and 0 bases at J; junction bases unmatched: 16. This CDR3 is CASSEQGALGEGSTDTQYF. The CDR3 DNA reads TGTGCCAGCAGCGAACAGGGGGCGTTGGGCGAGGGGAGCACAGATACGCAGTATTTT.

This clone was seen just once. The chain has TRBV6-1 and TRBJ1-5, with 7 positions matching TRBD1. The V and J ends lost 3 bases and 2 bases, in that order; junction bases with no gene match: 7. This CDR3 contains 16 residues. The V gene's germline CDR1 is MNHNS and CDR2 SASEGT. Written as DNA, the CDR3 is TGTGCCAGCAGTGACAGGGGGTTACAAGGCAATCAGCCCCAGCATTTT. Protein sequence: CASSDRGLQGNQPQHF.

This sequence joins TRBV5-4 and TRBJ2-2; 7 bases agree with TRBD2. The J segment lost 7 bases and the V segment lost 0 bases, leaving 9 bases of the junction unmatched. The CDR3 runs to 16 residues. Germline CDR1 and CDR2: SGHNT and YYREEE (reference sequence). Written as DNA, the CDR3 is TGTGCCAGCAGCTTGGGTGGTAGCGGGTATATCGGGGAGCTGTTTTTT. Protein sequence: CASSLGGSGYIGELFF.

The rearrangement uses TRBV5-1 and TRBJ2-7; 8 bases align to TRBD1. Per the germline V gene, CDR1 is SGHRS and CDR2 is YFSETQ. This CDR3 is 14 amino acids long. With 3 bases clipped from V and 1 base from J, the junction kept 3 bases outside the gene matches. CDR3 in DNA: TGCGCCAGCAGCTCCTGGACAGGGTCCTACGAGCAGTACTTC. Its translation: CASSSWTGSYEQYF.

The V and J genes are TRBV18 and TRBJ1-5; the match to TRBD1 covers 7 bases. The CDR3 extends over 15 amino acids. CDR1 and CDR2 (germline): KGHSH, LQKENI. The junction had 3 bases not matched to a gene; V was cut back by 4 bases and J by 0 bases. CDR3 sequence reads: CASSRGTDSNQPQHF. The CDR3 nucleotides read TGTGCCAGCTCACGGGGGACAGATAGCAATCAGCCCCAGCATTTT.

DNA for the CDR3: TGTGCCAGCGCTCCTAGGAGGGGTTCTACAGATACGCAGTATTTT. It encodes CASAPRRGSTDTQYF. The chain combines TRBV6-5 with TRBJ2-3, with D perhaps TRBD2 (6 bases). The germline V gene encodes CDR1 MNHEY and CDR2 SVGAGI. The CDR3 is made up of 15 amino acids. Trimming removed 8 bases at V and 3 bases at J, with 18 bases between.

The rearrangement uses TRBV9 and TRBJ2-7; TRBD2 matches 12 bases. There are 17 residues in the CDR3. Germline CDR1 and CDR2: SGDLS and YYNGEE. The V segment lost 4 bases and the J segment 0 bases; nucleotides outside the gene matches: 8. CDR3 amino acids: CASSLGLAGTSSYEQYF. The DNA for the CDR3 is TGTGCCAGCAGCTTAGGACTAGCGGGGACGAGCTCCTACGAGCAGTACTTC.

The chain combines TRBV5-6 with TRBJ2-4, with TRBD2 matching 10 bases. The V and J ends lost 7 bases and 2 bases, in that order; junction bases with no gene match: 12. Germline lookup yields CDR1 SGHDT and CDR2 YYEEEE. The CDR3 is 17 amino acids. The CDR3 region is CASLALTSGETKNIQYF. Written as DNA, the CDR3 is TGTGCCAGCCTCGCCTTAACTAGCGGGGAGACCAAAAACATTCAGTACTTC. Full variable domain (remainder filled in from reference TRBV5-6 and TRBJ2-4): DAGVTQSPTHLIKTRGQQVTLRCSPKSGHDTVSWYQQALGQGPQFIFQYYEEEERQRGNFPDRFSGHQFPNYSSELNVNALLLGDSALYLCASLALTSGETKNIQYFGAGTRLSVL.

The V gene is TRBV7-9, the J gene TRBJ2-7; 9 bases fit TRBD1. V gave up 4 bases and J gave up 2 bases; unmatched junction bases: 15. Germline CDR1 SEHNR, CDR2 FQNEAQ (reference sequence). The CDR3 covers 18 residues. CDR3 amino acids: CASSSDLWGQGFPYEQYF. In nucleotides, the CDR3 is TGTGCCAGCAGCTCGGACCTTTGGGGACAGGGCTTTCCCTACGAGCAGTACTTC. The full variable domain, its missing parts supplied by reference TRBV7-9 and TRBJ2-7, is DTGVSQNPRHKITKRGQNVTFRCDPISEHNRLYWYRQTLGQGPEFLTYFQNEAQLEKSRLLSDRFSAERPKGSFSTLEIQRTEQGDSAMYLCASSSDLWGQGFPYEQYFGPGTRLTVT.

The genes are TRBV4-1 and TRBJ1-1; the D gene is possibly TRBD1 (6 bases). The CDR3 spans 11 residues. Looked up from germline, CDR1 is MGHRA and CDR2 is YSYEKL. The V end lost 4 bases, the J end lost 8 bases, and 8 bases lay between the germline ends. The CDR3, as DNA: TGCGCCAGCAGCCGGGGACAAGAAGCTTTCTTT. Translating it yields CASSRGQEAFF.

The chain uses TRBV19 and TRBJ1-5, with 8 nucleotides matching TRBD1. Germline lookup yields CDR1 LNHDA and CDR2 SQIVND (reference sequence). The V segment lost 4 bases and the J segment 4 bases; nucleotides outside the gene matches: 6. The CDR3 covers 15 residues. The CDR3 loop is CASSKGTGLNQPQHF. CDR3 DNA: TGTGCCAGTAGTAAGGGGACAGGTTTAAATCAGCCCCAGCATTTT.

V is TRBV7-2 and J is TRBJ1-1; TRBD1 might be the D (6 bases). The CDR3 runs 14 residues. V was cut by 5 bases and J by 2 bases, with 12 bases left in between. In germline, CDR1 is SGHTA, CDR2 FQGNSA. Here the CDR3 DNA reads TGTGCCAGCAGCCTAGGGGGGGGCAACACTGAAGCTTTCTTT. Protein sequence: CASSLGGGNTEAFF.

The chain has TRBV11-2 and TRBJ1-5; 8 nucleotides align to TRBD1. From germline, CDR1 is SGHAT and CDR2 FQNNGV. J lost 1 base, V lost 6 bases, and 2 bases had no gene match. CDR3 length equals 14 residues. CDR3 sequence reads: CASSRQGSNQPQHF. The CDR3 DNA is TGTGCCAGCAGTCGACAGGGGAGCAATCAGCCCCAGCATTTT.

The chain recombines TRBV28 with TRBJ1-1; D perhaps matches TRBD1 (5 bases). The V end lost 3 bases, the J end lost 4 bases, and 18 bases lay between the germline ends. Germline V gene sequence: CDR1 MDHEN, CDR2 SYDVKM. The CDR3 has 16 amino acids. CDR3 DNA sequence: TGTGCCAGCAGTTTCCAGGGAAGGGGTGGAAGCACTGAAGCTTTCTTT. Amino acid sequence: CASSFQGRGGSTEAFF.

This chain uses TRBV2 with TRBJ1-3, with a tentative D call TRBD1 (5 bases). The V end was cut by 5 bases, the J end by 2 bases, with 19 bases between. This CDR3 region has 17 residues. Per the germline V gene, CDR1 is SNHLY and CDR2 is FYNNEI. The CDR3 nucleotides read TGTGCCAGCAGTTCCCCCCCAACAGGTATCCCTGGAAACACCATATATTTT. It yields the protein CASSSPPTGIPGNTIYF.

The CDR3 DNA sequence: TGTGCCAGCAGCTTGGCGCTAGCGGGGGGGCGAGAGACCCAGTACTTC. Encoded protein: CASSLALAGGRETQYF. The genes are TRBV5-6 and TRBJ2-5; 12 bases match TRBD2. The CDR3 covers 16 residues. V gave up 0 bases and J gave up 4 bases; unmatched junction bases: 4. Germline lookup yields CDR1 SGHDT and CDR2 YYEEEE.

This clone was seen once. The rearrangement joins TRBV7-2 to TRBJ2-2; D is possibly TRBD2 (5 bases). V lost 8 bases and J 7 bases, leaving 17 bases between the germline ends. The CDR3 has 14 residues. Germline assignment: CDR1 SGHTA and CDR2 FQGNSA. CDR3 region: CASGILVGSGELFF. DNA for the CDR3: TGTGCCAGCGGTATACTGGTTGGGAGCGGGGAGCTGTTTTTT.